One sample yielded the 9 T cell receptor beta chains listed below, sequenced in a study of shared clonotypes between healthy human individuals. The method was immunoSEQ multiplex PCR; TCRdb's version includes in-frame clones alone and lacks a portion of them. This sample yields about 2.2 million clones, of which 85% to 95% are seen a single time; less than 2% belongs to the top ten. In the naive CD8 group, cells lacked CD45RO and were positively selected for CCR7, so terminally differentiated effector memory CD45RA+ cells were left out. Sequencing was performed on naive CD8+ T cells from PBMCs. These receptors were obtained from a man aged 18 to 29 in good health. Some clones in this sample may be carry-over from other donors' samples.

The rearrangement uses TRBV9 and TRBJ1-1; TRBD1 agrees at 7 bases. In germline, CDR1 is SGDLS, CDR2 YYNGEE. The CDR3 runs to 15 residues. The trim removed 3 bases at V and 3 bases at J, leaving 8 bases unmatched. The chain's CDR3 is CASSAITGVDTEAFF. As DNA, the CDR3 is TGTGCCAGCAGCGCCATTACAGGGGTTGACACTGAAGCTTTCTTT.

The chain carries TRBV29-1 and TRBJ2-5, with 7 bases identical to TRBD1. The V gene end was trimmed by 3 bases and the J gene end by 4 bases; junction bases not matched to a gene: 11. The germline V gene has CDR1 SQVTM and CDR2 ANQGSEA. This CDR3 contains 15 residues. As DNA, the CDR3 is TGCAGCGTTGATGTAAGGGGGCACCCCAGAGAGACCCAGTACTTC. Amino acids: CSVDVRGHPRETQYF.

This chain links TRBV11-2 with TRBJ2-2, with D perhaps TRBD2 (6 bases). CDR1 is SGHAT and CDR2 is FQNNGV in the germline V gene. The CDR3 totals 15 residues. Deletions cut 1 base from V and 7 bases from J, with 13 bases between. The CDR3 region is CASSLGEVFNGELFF. CDR3 DNA: TGTGCCAGCAGCTTAGGGGAGGTTTTTAACGGGGAGCTGTTTTTT.

This clone appeared a single time. The CDR3 DNA reads as TGCGCCAGCAGCCAAGAACGTCCTACGTTACTGCCTAACTATGGCTACACCTTC. Translation: CASSQERPTLLPNYGYTF. The chain couples TRBV4-1 to TRBJ1-2, with no clear D. The CDR3 is made up of 18 amino acids. Germline assignment: CDR1 MGHRA and CDR2 YSYEKL. V was clipped by 0 bases and J by 0 bases, with 17 bases between them.

Comment on this clone: This sample also contains other DNA sequences that code for the same CDR3. The V gene is TRBV27, the J gene TRBJ1-2, with D possibly TRBD1 on 5 matching bases. Trimming left V 4 bases short and J 4 bases short, with 7 bases between. The length of the CDR3 is 12 residues. Germline V CDR1 and CDR2: MNHEY, SMNVEV (reference sequence). The CDR3 spells CASSSGGYGYTF. CDR3 nucleotide sequence: TGTGCCAGCAGTTCGGGGGGCTATGGCTACACCTTC.

The chain recombines TRBV28 with TRBJ2-7; a possible D gene is TRBD1 (5 bases). V lost 7 bases, J lost 4 bases, and 14 bases lay in between. The CDR3 runs to 13 residues. The germline CDR1 and CDR2 sequences are MDHEN and SYDVKM. As DNA, the CDR3 is TGTGCCAGCAACGAGGAAGGGGCGTACGAGCAGTACTTC. It is translated as CASNEEGAYEQYF. The variable domain in full, completed from reference TRBV28 and TRBJ2-7, reads DVKVTQSSRYLVKRTGEKVFLECVQDMDHENMFWYRQDPGLGLRLIYFSYDVKMKEKGDIPEGYSVSREKKERFSLILESASTNQTSMYLCASNEEGAYEQYFGPGTRLTVT.

The chain has TRBV5-6 and TRBJ2-2; D unclear. V shed 2 bases and J shed 0 bases, with 8 bases lying between them. Looked up from germline, CDR1 is SGHDT and CDR2 is YYEEEE. The CDR3 sequence is 15 residues long. DNA of the CDR3: TGTGCCAGCAGCTTAGGCCACTCGAACACCGGGGAGCTGTTTTTT. Protein product: CASSLGHSNTGELFF. Combining the CDR3 with reference TRBV5-6 and TRBJ2-2 gives the whole variable domain DAGVTQSPTHLIKTRGQQVTLRCSPKSGHDTVSWYQQALGQGPQFIFQYYEEEERQRGNFPDRFSGHQFPNYSSELNVNALLLGDSALYLCASSLGHSNTGELFFGEGSRLTVL.

The genes are TRBV15 and TRBJ2-5; D gene uncertain. Trimming took off 0 bases at V and 0 bases at J, with 5 bases between the two ends. The CDR3 sequence is 14 residues long. Germline V gene data show CDR1 as LNHNV and CDR2 as YYDKDF (reference sequence). For the CDR3, the DNA is TGTGCCACCAGCAGAGAAAGGAACCAAGAGACCCAGTACTTC. Amino acids: CATSRERNQETQYF.

The genes are TRBV28 and TRBJ2-7, with TRBD2 identical over 7 bases. The length of the CDR3 is 14 residues. V gave up 2 bases and J gave up 6 bases; unmatched junction bases: 7. Germline CDR1 MDHEN, CDR2 SYDVKM. CDR3 sequence reads: CASSLVGGTGEQYF. CDR3 sequence (DNA): TGTGCCAGCAGTTTAGTGGGAGGGACGGGCGAGCAGTACTTC.